The 3 T cell receptor beta chains below were found in one sample sequenced in a study of response to subunit inactivated influenza vaccine. TCRdb itself ran the RT-PCR reads through MiXCR, one entry per CDR3 protein. The table has approximately 310,000 distinct CDR3 sequences, less than 25% seen once. The sample consisted of PBMCs from blood, taken less than 22 months after vaccination. The receptors originated from a man aged 45 to 75 who received an inactivated influenza vaccine.

This clonotype was seen more than once but under ten times. The chain joins TRBV5-4 to TRBJ1-2, with 10 bases lining up with TRBD1. With V trimmed by 5 bases and J by 8 bases, 12 bases remained unmatched. Germline V gene lookup returns CDR1 SGHNT and CDR2 YYREEE (reference sequence). The CDR3 totals 15 residues. CDR3 residues: CASRRQGARFKGYTF. Here the CDR3 DNA reads TGTGCCAGCAGACGACAGGGGGCGCGGTTTAAGGGCTACACCTTC. Full variable domain (missing parts from reference TRBV5-4 and TRBJ1-2): ETGVTQSPTHLIKTRGQQVTLRCSSQSGHNTVSWYQQALGQGPQFIFQYYREEENGRGNFPPRFSGLQFPNYSSELNVNALELDDSALYLCASRRQGARFKGYTFGSGTRLTVV.

The sample holds a few counts of this clonotype. The rearrangement uses TRBV27 and TRBJ2-5; maybe TRBD2 (6 bases). Germline lookup yields CDR1 MNHEY and CDR2 SMNVEV (reference sequence). V lost 3 bases, J lost 4 bases, and 12 bases lay in between. The CDR3 is made up of 14 amino acids. CDR3 loop: CASSFIGGLETQYF. DNA for the CDR3: TGTGCCAGCAGTTTTATTGGGGGGTTAGAGACCCAGTACTTC.

This clonotype was observed a handful of times. This sequence joins TRBV6-2 or TRBV6-3 and TRBJ2-2; TRBD1 or TRBD2 may be the D gene (5 bases each). There are 14 residues in the CDR3. Germline V lookup: CDR1 MNHEY, CDR2 SVGEGT. V lost 2 bases and J lost 6, with 10 bases in between. CDR3 nucleotides: TGTGCCAGCAGTTACGTCTCGGGGCCCGGGGAGCTGTTTTTT. It translates to CASSYVSGPGELFF.